This T cell receptor beta chain was recorded in a study of cytomegalovirus exposure and HLA in healthy donors. Study details: A data release that came early held 75 million to 85 million unique TCRs from HLA-typed donors.

Regarding the study as a whole: A previous analysis found most TCR beta V segments productive roughly 87% or roughly 30% of the time.

In the PCR, 60 Vbeta and 13 Jbeta primers were used. Produced via immunoSEQ multiplex PCR; TCRdb's table is partial and in-frame only. This table has about 150,000 clones, almost 80% appearing once. A word on this clone: No antigen is known for it.

The length of the CDR3 is 15 residues. The germline V gene encodes CDR1 LNHNV and CDR2 YYDKDF (reference sequence). V was trimmed by 2 bases and J by 8 bases, leaving 15 bases between them. The TCR originated in a woman aged 25 to 45 in good health and CMV-seronegative. The material sequenced was PBMCs. This sequence joins TRBV15 and TRBJ1-4; possibly TRBD1 for D (6 bases). CDR3 residues: CATSRRSGGTEKLFF. DNA for the CDR3: TGTGCCACCAGCAGAAGATCGGGAGGGACAGAAAAACTGTTTTTT.